This T cell receptor (beta chain) was retrieved from a study of identifying expanded T cells in peripheral blood. Overall study findings and caveats: Across healthy donors, higher total template counts meant significantly greater approximately two-week count variance.

V was pared by 6 bases and J by 0 bases, with 8 bases of the junction left unmatched. Germline V CDR1 and CDR2: KGHSH, LQKENI. The CDR3 has 16 residues. This table comes from immunoSEQ multiplex PCR, and its TCRdb copy is limited to in-frame clones, with some not included. The repertoire holds tens of thousands of clones, with around 89% as singletons. A remark on this clone: The target antigen is unknown.

The TCR sequence derives from a person aged 18 to 70 in good health. This rearrangement joins TRBV18 to TRBJ2-5; 9 positions agree with TRBD1. The sample consisted of blood. The CDR3 protein is CASSQTGGEYQETQYF. For the CDR3, the DNA is TGTGCCAGCTCGCAGACAGGGGGAGAATACCAAGAGACCCAGTACTTC.